This is a list of T cell receptor beta chains from one sample in a study of cytomegalovirus exposure and HLA in healthy donors. Sequencing was performed with immunoSEQ multiplex PCR; in TCRdb, only in-frame clones are kept and a portion is missing. The table shows fewer than 200,000 clones, with 70% to 80% occurring only once. The material sequenced was PBMCs. All receptors derive from a man aged 40-55 years in good health and CMV-seronegative. Each CDR3 is given with its conserved first and last residue. D genes are given only for firm matches. Clone size is stated in some rows and not others, as once, few, many or a class when expanded.

D gene,V gene,clone size,J gene,CDR3 DNA,CDR3 protein
-,TRBV13,-,TRBJ1-1,TGTGCCAGCAGCGCCCGGACAGTTCTAGTGGTGAACACTGAAGCTTTCTTT,CASSARTVLVVNTEAFF
-,TRBV18,-,TRBJ2-3,TGTGCCAGCTCGGCGGCGGAGGGAAGAGGAGATACGCAGTATTTT,CASSAAEGRGDTQYF
-,TRBV10-3,-,TRBJ1-1,TGTGCCATCAGTAAGGGACATTTTGAAGCTTTCTTT,CAISKGHFEAFF
TRBD1,TRBV4-2,-,TRBJ2-7,TGTGCCAGCAGCCCCCGGGACAGGAGCTCCTACGAGCAGTACTTC,CASSPRDRSSYEQYF
-,TRBV6-1,-,TRBJ1-5,TGTGCCAGCAGTGAACAGGGTAACAATCAGCCCCAGCATTTT,CASSEQGNNQPQHF
-,TRBV19,-,TRBJ1-1,TGTGCCAGTAGTATGAGACTGACGGACACTGAAGCTTTCTTT,CASSMRLTDTEAFF
-,TRBV19,-,TRBJ1-1,TGTGCCAGTAGTTTCCGGACAGACACTGAAGCTTTCTTT,CASSFRTDTEAFF
-,TRBV6-1,-,TRBJ1-2,TGTGCCAGCAGGCCCCACAGGGACTATGGCTACACCTTC,CASRPHRDYGYTF
-,TRBV7-9,-,TRBJ1-4,TGTGCCAGCAGCCACCCGACCGGACAGTCTTATAAACTGTTTTTT,CASSHPTGQSYKLFF
TRBD2,TRBV7-8,-,TRBJ2-7,TGTGCCAGCAGCTTAGAGGGTAGCGGGAGGGCCAGGACCTACGAGCAGTACTTC,CASSLEGSGRARTYEQYF
TRBD1,TRBV6-6,once,TRBJ2-7,TGTGCCAGCAGTTACGCCCCAGGGGGTCACACCTACGAGCAGTACTTC,CASSYAPGGHTYEQYF
TRBD2,TRBV9,-,TRBJ2-7,TGTGCCAGCAGCGTAGGTTCCGCGGGAGTACACGAGCAGTACTTC,CASSVGSAGVHEQYF
TRBD1,TRBV6-5,-,TRBJ2-2,TGTGCCAGCACCAGGACAGGGAAGGGGGAGCTGTTTTTT,CASTRTGKGELFF
-,TRBV7-9,few,TRBJ2-6,TGTGCCAGCAGCTTAGCTCCTTTCTCTGGGGCCAACGTCCTGACTTTC,CASSLAPFSGANVLTF
-,TRBV6-5,-,TRBJ2-5,TGTGCCAGCAGTTACCCACCCGGCAGAGGCGGAACCCAGTACTTC,CASSYPPGRGGTQYF
-,TRBV30,-,TRBJ1-5,TGTGCCTGGAACAGGGATGCTCAGCCCCAGCATTTT,CAWNRDAQPQHF
TRBD1,TRBV5-1,-,TRBJ2-1,TGCGCCAGCAGCTTGGACGGGGTGGTAGGGGGCGATGAGCAGTTCTTC,CASSLDGVVGGDEQFF
-,TRBV29-1,-,TRBJ1-2,TGCAGCGTTGAGTCAGGGAAGGGCTACACCTTC,CSVESGKGYTF
-,TRBV6-5,-,TRBJ2-7,TGTGCCAGCAGTTACTCCGTGACAGGAGCCTACGAGCAGTACTTC,CASSYSVTGAYEQYF
TRBD2,TRBV7-2,-,TRBJ2-7,TGTGCCAGCAGCTATAGCGGGAGGGCACGAGAGCAGTACTTC,CASSYSGRAREQYF
-,TRBV5-1,once,TRBJ2-7,TGCGCCAGCACGAAGACAGGCTCCTACGAGCAGTACTTC,CASTKTGSYEQYF
TRBD2,TRBV7-9,-,TRBJ2-7,TGTGCCAGCAGCTTAGCGTGGACTAGCGGCGAGCAGTACTTC,CASSLAWTSGEQYF
TRBD1,TRBV5-1,-,TRBJ2-7,TGCGCCAGCAGCTTATCGACAGGGAATGGCGAGCAGTACTTC,CASSLSTGNGEQYF
TRBD2,TRBV9,-,TRBJ2-2,TGTGCCAGCAGGGAGACTAGCGGGTCGTGGGGGACCGGGGAGCTGTTTTTT,CASRETSGSWGTGELFF
-,TRBV7-2,-,TRBJ2-2,TGTGCCAGCAGCTCCGGGGGGCTTCTCACCGGGGAGCTGTTTTTT,CASSSGGLLTGELFF
-,TRBV5-1,few,TRBJ2-1,TGCGCCAGCAGCTTGGAGAGGGCCTACAATGAGCAGTTCTTC,CASSLERAYNEQFF
-,TRBV5-1,-,TRBJ2-6,TGCGCCAGCAGCGTCACTAGCTCTGGGGCCAACGTCCTGACTTTC,CASSVTSSGANVLTF
TRBD2,TRBV4-2,-,TRBJ2-1,TGTGCCAGCAGCTTTGGGGCGGGAGTAGTTGATGAGCAGTTCTTC,CASSFGAGVVDEQFF
TRBD2,TRBV4-2,-,TRBJ2-7,TGTGCCAGCAGCCAAGATGGATTTCTGACTAGCGGGAGCTACGAGCAGTACTTC,CASSQDGFLTSGSYEQYF
TRBD1,TRBV6-4,-,TRBJ1-2,TGTGCCAGCAGCGCCCTGGGGACAGCTGGCTACACCTTC,CASSALGTAGYTF
TRBD2,TRBV11-3,-,TRBJ2-1,TGTGCCAGCAGCTTAGGACTAGCGAACAATGAGCAGTTCTTC,CASSLGLANNEQFF
-,TRBV28,-,TRBJ1-4,TGTGCCAGCAGTGCAGGGATAGTTCCTAATGAAAAACTGTTTTTT,CASSAGIVPNEKLFF
TRBD2,TRBV7-2,-,TRBJ2-7,TGTGCCAGCAACATTAGCGGGAGTAAAGGCGAGCAGTACTTC,CASNISGSKGEQYF
-,TRBV19,-,TRBJ2-7,TGTGCCAGTAGTATTAGCTTTAATGCGGAACAGTACTTC,CASSISFNAEQYF
-,TRBV18,few,TRBJ1-2,TGTGCCAGCTCACCCCAAGGGCAGGGGCAGTCACACACCTTC,CASSPQGQGQSHTF
TRBD1,TRBV6-4,-,TRBJ2-3,TGTGCCAGCAGTGACTCGAAACAGGGGACGGGGTCAGATACGCAGTATTTT,CASSDSKQGTGSDTQYF
-,TRBV2,-,TRBJ2-7,TGTGCCAGCAGTGGGTTAGCGACGCCCTACGAGCAGTACTTC,CASSGLATPYEQYF
-,TRBV5-4,-,TRBJ1-6,TGTGCCAGCAGCTTGGGGGACATATATTCACCCCTCCACTTT,CASSLGDIYSPLHF
-,TRBV11-1,-,TRBJ1-1,TGTGCCAGCAGCTTAATCCAAAACACTGAAGCTTTCTTT,CASSLIQNTEAFF
TRBD2,TRBV6-1,-,TRBJ2-7,TGTGCCAGCAGTGAATACGGTCTGCGGGGGACCTACGAGCAGTACTTC,CASSEYGLRGTYEQYF
TRBD2,TRBV7-2,-,TRBJ2-7,TGTGCCAGCAGCCCCACTAGCGGGAGCTACGAGCAGTACTTC,CASSPTSGSYEQYF
TRBD2,TRBV5-1,few,TRBJ2-3,TGCGCCAGCAGCTTGGATCCCGGGGGGGAAGATACGCAGTATTTT,CASSLDPGGEDTQYF
TRBD2,TRBV4-2,-,TRBJ2-7,TGTGCCAGCAGCCAATCTAGCGGGGAAACCTACGAGCAGTACTTC,CASSQSSGETYEQYF
TRBD1,TRBV11-2,once,TRBJ1-5,TGTGCCAGCAGCCCCGGGACAGCAGGGGTCAATCAGCCCCAGCATTTT,CASSPGTAGVNQPQHF
TRBD1,TRBV18,-,TRBJ1-5,TGTGCCAGCTCAGGCAGACAGGGAGAACAGCCCCAGCATTTT,CASSGRQGEQPQHF
TRBD2,TRBV15,-,TRBJ2-5,TGTGCCACCAGCAGAGACCTGGGACTAGCGGGACAGGAGACCCAGTACTTC,CATSRDLGLAGQETQYF
-,TRBV7-2,-,TRBJ2-1,TGTGCCAGCAGCTTTCTTGTCGGGTATGAGCAGTTCTTC,CASSFLVGYEQFF
-,TRBV6-5,-,TRBJ2-5,TGTGCCAGCAGCCTCCGGGTTCAAGAGACCCAGTACTTC,CASSLRVQETQYF
TRBD2,TRBV9,-,TRBJ2-2,TGTGCCAGCAGCGTAGCGACTAGCCCCGGGGAGCTGTTTTTT,CASSVATSPGELFF
TRBD1,TRBV28,-,TRBJ2-7,TGTGCCAGCAGTCCACCGGGACAGGGGAACGAGCAGTACTTC,CASSPPGQGNEQYF
-,TRBV6-5,-,TRBJ1-6,TGTGCCAGCACCCGGACAGCGACAAATTCACCCCTCCACTTT,CASTRTATNSPLHF
TRBD2,TRBV6-4,-,TRBJ2-7,TGTGCCAGCAGCCTAGCGGGAGGGCCCTACGAGCAGTACTTC,CASSLAGGPYEQYF
-,TRBV11-2,-,TRBJ2-1,TGTGCCAGCAGCTTCAACCCGAGCTCCTACAATGAGCAGTTCTTC,CASSFNPSSYNEQFF